What follows are 16 T cell receptor beta chains derived from one specimen sequenced in a study of blood T cells in healthy people across ages. Alongside a J-beta primer mix, a sample-barcoded 5' primer served in a second PCR lasting roughly 7 to 11 cycles. TCRdb called the 5' RACE reads again in MiXCR, with one record for every CDR3 protein. The sample carries about 680,000 distinct CDR3 sequences, roughly 49% recorded once. Source material: blood. These receptor sequences come from a woman aged 60-70 years in good health.

V is TRBV28 and J is TRBJ2-7; D may be TRBD2 (5 bases). Trimming cost V 7 bases and J 4 bases, with 17 bases left between them. CDR1 and CDR2 (germline): MDHEN, SYDVKM. The CDR3 sequence is 14 residues long. The CDR3 loop reads CASTRRAAVYEQYF. The CDR3 DNA reads TGTGCCAGCACCCGGCGGGCGGCAGTTTACGAGCAGTACTTC.

The chain combines TRBV5-5 with TRBJ2-7; 8 nucleotides agree with TRBD2. The V gene's germline CDR1 is SGHKS and CDR2 YYEKEE (reference sequence). V shed 2 bases and J 3 bases; nucleotides not matched to a gene: 7. This CDR3 region has 15 residues. This CDR3 is CASSLYSGANYEQYF. The CDR3 region has the DNA TGTGCCAGCAGCTTATATAGCGGGGCTAACTACGAGCAGTACTTC. Looking up the rest from reference TRBV5-5 and TRBJ2-7 gives the full variable domain: DAGVTQSPTHLIKTRGQQVTLRCSPISGHKSVSWYQQVLGQGPQFIFQYYEKEERGRGNFPDRFSARQFPNYSSELNVNALLLGDSALYLCASSLYSGANYEQYFGPGTRLTVT.

This clonotype was seen more than once but under ten times. This sequence joins TRBV27 and TRBJ2-3, with TRBD2 matching 7 bases. Trimming removed 3 bases from V and 9 bases from J; junction bases left unmatched: 15. The CDR3 sequence is 16 residues long. CDR1 MNHEY and CDR2 SMNVEV come from the germline V gene (reference sequence). CDR3 sequence reads: CASSFGAGRFGETQYF. In DNA form, the CDR3 reads TGTGCCAGCAGTTTCGGAGCGGGGAGGTTTGGTGAAACGCAGTATTTT.

V and J are TRBV7-2 and TRBJ1-2; TRBD1 matches 7 bases. Germline V gene data show CDR1 as SGHTA and CDR2 as FQGNSA. The CDR3 runs 16 residues. Trimming removed 5 bases from V and 4 bases from J; junction bases left unmatched: 13. DNA for the CDR3: TGTGCCAGCAGCCCAATGAAGGGGGCGGTCATCTATGGCTACACCTTC. This codes for CASSPMKGAVIYGYTF.

This clonotype was seen many times. The V and J genes are TRBV12-3 or TRBV12-4 and TRBJ2-5; D may be TRBD2 (6 bases). The V end was cut by 3 bases, the J end by 5 bases, with 13 bases between. The CDR3 loop spans 14 amino acids. CDR3 sequence: CASSFWGGGETQYF. In DNA form, the CDR3 reads TGTGCCAGCAGTTTTTGGGGTGGAGGGGAGACCCAGTACTTC.

The rearrangement links TRBV5-1 to TRBJ2-7; D is possibly TRBD2 (6 bases). Germline V gene sequence: CDR1 SGHRS, CDR2 YFSETQ. The CDR3 is 16 residues long. V was shortened by 2 bases and J by 0 bases, with 15 bases between the two germline ends. CDR3 loop: CASSLSAGKSSYEQYF. DNA of the CDR3: TGCGCCAGCAGCTTATCAGCGGGCAAAAGCTCCTACGAGCAGTACTTC.

This clonotype showed up just a few times. The rearrangement links TRBV29-1 to TRBJ2-3; D is uncertain. From germline, CDR1 is SQVTM and CDR2 ANQGSEA. This CDR3 spans 10 amino acids. The ends were cut back, 4 bases at V and 6 bases at J, with 5 bases in the middle. The CDR3 reads CSVAWDTQYF. In DNA, the CDR3 is TGCAGCGTTGCATGGGATACGCAGTATTTT.

As regards this clonotype: A read error may explain this, as a much larger clone is one base away. V and J are TRBV7-9 and TRBJ2-7; D gene unclear. Germline V gene data show CDR1 as SEHNR and CDR2 as FQNEAQ (reference sequence). CDR3 length: 12 residues. Trimming shortened V by 0 bases and J by 3 bases, and 3 bases separated the two germline ends. The CDR3 here is CASSLAHYEQYF. Here the CDR3 DNA reads TGTGCCAGCAGCTTAGCTCACTACGAGCAGTACTTC.

This clonotype came up a few times. This chain joins TRBV20-1 and TRBJ1-5, with no clear D. CDR3 length: 13 amino acids. The germline gives CDR1 DFQATT, CDR2 SNEGSKA (reference sequence). Deletions cut 1 base from V and 3 bases from J, with 7 bases between. For the CDR3, the DNA is TGCAGTGCTAGAGGCAGGCTCAATCAGCCCCAGCATTTT. Translating it yields CSARGRLNQPQHF.

This clonotype occurred a few times. V gene TRBV12-3 or TRBV12-4 combines with J gene TRBJ2-7; 7 bases align to TRBD2. Trimming at V came to 5 bases and at J to 2 bases, leaving 6 bases not matched to a gene. The CDR3 runs 14 residues. The CDR3: CASSRGEGPYEQYF. CDR3 DNA: TGTGCCAGCAGTCGAGGGGAGGGACCCTACGAGCAGTACTTC.

There are many counts of this clonotype. V and J are TRBV21-1 and TRBJ2-7; the DNA was not used to check the table's D call, TRBD1. TRBV21-1 is a recognized pseudogene. The CDR3 is 16 amino acids. This CDR3 is CASSRGGSLRLRGQYF. DNA for the CDR3: TGTGCCAGCAGCAGGGGGGGCAGTCTTCGTCTACGAGGGCAGTACTTC.

With respect to this clonotype: This may arise from a read error, as a much more abundant clone is one base away. The chain couples TRBV7-6 to TRBJ1-4; D unresolved. V gave up 3 bases and J gave up 0 bases, with 8 bases separating them. CDR3 length: 15 residues. In germline, CDR1 is SGHVS, CDR2 FNYEAQ. Here the CDR3 reads CASSLARSTNEKLFF. As DNA, the CDR3 is TGTGCCAGCAGCTTGGCCAGGTCAACTAATGAAAAACTGTTTTTT.

This chain uses TRBV15 with TRBJ2-5, with D possibly matching TRBD2 (6 bases). V lost 0 bases to trimming and J lost 2 bases, with 10 bases between them. The length of the CDR3 is 15 residues. Germline lookup yields CDR1 LNHNV and CDR2 YYDKDF (reference sequence). The CDR3 spells CATSRDLAVQETQYF. The CDR3 coding sequence is TGTGCCACCAGCAGAGATTTAGCGGTACAAGAGACCCAGTACTTC.

This rearrangement joins TRBV20-1 to TRBJ2-7; 15 bases agree with TRBD2. This CDR3 is 15 amino acids long. V lost 7 bases and J lost 3; bases outside the gene matches: 7. Looked up from germline, CDR1 is DFQATT and CDR2 is SNEGSKA (reference sequence). The CDR3 DNA reads TGCAGTGTTGACACGGGACTAGCGGGAGGCTACGAGCAGTACTTC. Protein product: CSVDTGLAGGYEQYF.

With regard to this clonotype: One base away lies a much larger clone, so this may be a sequencing read error. The chain joins TRBV4-2 to TRBJ2-5, with 8 bases aligning to TRBD1. The CDR3 covers 16 residues. Germline V gene lookup returns CDR1 LGHNA and CDR2 YNFKEQ. The CDR3 here is CTSSQDPTGGRETQYF. The CDR3 DNA follows: TGTACCAGCAGCCAAGATCCCACAGGGGGAAGGGAGACCCAGTACTTC.

This clonotype was counted once. V gene TRBV12-3 or TRBV12-4 combines with J gene TRBJ1-4; weak D call: TRBD1 (5 bases). Deletions cut 3 bases from V and 8 bases from J, with 22 bases between. The CDR3 has 17 amino acids. The CDR3 region has the DNA TGTGCCAGCAGTTTTGGTCCTCCAGGGCGGGGAGGGGAAAAACTGTTTTTT. Protein: CASSFGPPGRGGEKLFF.